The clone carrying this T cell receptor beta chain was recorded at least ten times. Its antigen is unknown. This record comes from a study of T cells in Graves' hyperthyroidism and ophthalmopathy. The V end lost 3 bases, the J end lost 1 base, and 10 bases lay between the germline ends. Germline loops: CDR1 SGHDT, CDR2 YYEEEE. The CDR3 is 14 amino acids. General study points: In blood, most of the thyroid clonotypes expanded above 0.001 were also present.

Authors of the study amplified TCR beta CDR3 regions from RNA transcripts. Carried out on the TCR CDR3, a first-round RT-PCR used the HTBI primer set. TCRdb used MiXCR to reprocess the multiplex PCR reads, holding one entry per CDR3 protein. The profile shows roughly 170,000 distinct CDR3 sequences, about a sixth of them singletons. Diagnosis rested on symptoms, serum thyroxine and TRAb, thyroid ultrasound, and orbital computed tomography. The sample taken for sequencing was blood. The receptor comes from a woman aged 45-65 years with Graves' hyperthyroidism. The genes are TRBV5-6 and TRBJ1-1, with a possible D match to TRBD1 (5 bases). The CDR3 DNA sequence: TGTGCCAGCAGCTGGGGCTATGAGAACACTGAAGCTTTCTTT. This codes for CASSWGYENTEAFF.